The clone carrying this T cell receptor beta chain was seen only once. These data originate in a study of technical replicates of blood from several donors. Method: immunoSEQ multiplex PCR; TCRdb's copy keeps in-frame clones and lacks some. The sample yields roughly 14,000 clones, about nine tenths seen once. The sequence was collected from a human donor in good health. The sample consisted of PBMCs.

The CDR3: CASGVRDTKILAGGPKDTQYF. Here the CDR3 DNA reads TGTGCTAGTGGCGTCCGGGACACAAAAATTCTAGCGGGAGGGCCGAAAGATACGCAGTATTTT. The chain has TRBV12-5 and TRBJ2-3; TRBD2 matches at 12 bases. V shed 6 bases and J 5 bases; nucleotides not matched to a gene: 24. Germline loops: CDR1 LGHNT, CDR2 FRNRAP. CDR3 length: 21 residues.